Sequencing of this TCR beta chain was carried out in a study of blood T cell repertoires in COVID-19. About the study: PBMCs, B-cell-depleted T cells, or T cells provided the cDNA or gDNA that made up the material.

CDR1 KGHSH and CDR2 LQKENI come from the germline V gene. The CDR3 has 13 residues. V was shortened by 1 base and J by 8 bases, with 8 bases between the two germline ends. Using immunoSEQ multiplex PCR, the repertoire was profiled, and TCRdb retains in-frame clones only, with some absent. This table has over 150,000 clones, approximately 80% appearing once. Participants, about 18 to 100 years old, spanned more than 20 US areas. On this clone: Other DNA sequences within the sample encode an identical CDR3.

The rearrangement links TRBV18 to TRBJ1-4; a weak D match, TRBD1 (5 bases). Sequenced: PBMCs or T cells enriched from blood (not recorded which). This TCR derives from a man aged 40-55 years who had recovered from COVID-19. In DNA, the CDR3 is TGTGCCAGCTCACCACAGGGGTACGAAAAACTGTTTTTT. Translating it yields CASSPQGYEKLFF.